The rows below give T cell receptor beta chains drawn from one sample of a study of early T cells in non-severe SARS-CoV-2 infection. MiXCR was run by TCRdb on the 5' RACE reads, yielding one entry per CDR3 protein. The table has roughly 40,000 distinct CDR3 sequences, 5.5% to 6.5% seen once. Source material: whole blood. These receptor sequences come from an adult who was a healthcare worker with PCR-confirmed SARS-CoV-2 infection or an uninfected control (not recorded which). Each CDR3 is given with its conserved first and last residue. A D gene is named only where the DNA matches it firmly. Not all rows give a size; the values are once, few, many and, for expanded clones, a class.

V	D	J	size	CDR3	DNA
TRBV7-2	-	TRBJ2-7	many	CASSLVYEQYF	TGTGCCAGCAGCTTAGTGTACGAGCAGTACTTC
TRBV5-1	-	TRBJ1-1	-	CASSSDGQNTEAFF	TGCGCCAGCAGCTCCGACGGGCAGAACACTGAAGCTTTCTTT
TRBV7-9	TRBD2	TRBJ2-2	-	CAAGGRGNTGELFF	TGTGCCGCGGGGGGCCGCGGGAACACCGGGGAGCTGTTTTTT
TRBV28	-	TRBJ2-5	many	CASSWSLGETQYF	TGTGCCAGCAGTTGGTCCCTCGGTGAGACCCAGTACTTC
TRBV6-1	-	TRBJ1-5	many	CASSEVRGNQPQHF	TGTGCCAGCAGTGAAGTCAGGGGAAATCAGCCCCAGCATTTT
TRBV19	TRBD1	TRBJ1-1	-	CASSFLQGTGTEAFF	TGTGCCAGTAGTTTTCTCCAGGGGACAGGGACTGAAGCTTTCTTT
TRBV7-6	TRBD1	TRBJ2-3	-	CASSEQGADTQYF	TGTGCCAGCAGCGAACAGGGGGCAGATACGCAGTATTTT
TRBV6-6	TRBD1	TRBJ1-4	many	CASSYGAGGEAEKLFF	TGTGCCAGCAGTTACGGGGCAGGGGGAGAAGCTGAAAAACTGTTTTTT
TRBV5-4	-	TRBJ2-1	few	CASREKDNEQFF	TGTGCCAGCAGAGAAAAAGACAATGAGCAGTTCTTC
TRBV5-1	-	TRBJ2-5	many	CASGLRGQGETQYF	TGCGCCAGCGGTCTGAGGGGCCAGGGTGAGACCCAGTACTTC
TRBV5-5	-	TRBJ2-3	-	CASSFWVSTDTQYF	TGTGCCAGCAGCTTTTGGGTTAGCACAGATACGCAGTATTTT
TRBV6-6	-	TRBJ2-5	-	CASRQKETQYF	TGTGCCAGCAGGCAAAAAGAGACCCAGTACTTC
TRBV29-1	-	TRBJ2-1	many	CSVDRVGPYNEQFF	TGCAGCGTTGACAGGGTTGGACCCTACAATGAGCAGTTCTTC
TRBV12-3/TRBV12-4	-	TRBJ1-1	-	CASKLGPLNTEAFF	TGTGCCAGCAAATTAGGACCGCTGAACACTGAAGCTTTCTTT
TRBV12-3/TRBV12-4	-	TRBJ1-6	many	CASSLKAEAPNSPLHF	TGTGCCAGCAGTTTAAAGGCAGAAGCCCCCAATTCACCCCTCCACTTT
TRBV4-2	-	TRBJ1-2	-	CASSKPGGASDYGYTF	TGTGCCAGCAGCAAGCCGGGGGGCGCCTCCGATTATGGCTACACCTTC
TRBV7-6	-	TRBJ2-3	medium-sized	CASSLEARALGTDTQYF	TGTGCCAGCAGCTTAGAGGCCCGGGCCCTCGGCACAGATACGCAGTATTTT
TRBV29-1	-	TRBJ2-7	-	CSVGQGAGSYEQYF	TGCAGCGTGGGGCAAGGGGCCGGCTCCTACGAGCAGTACTTC
TRBV20-1	-	TRBJ2-3	many	CSAVPRYDTQYF	TGCAGTGCTGTCCCGCGGTATGATACGCAGTATTTT
TRBV7-9	-	TRBJ1-6	few	CASSLDGDSPLHF	TGTGCCAGCAGCTTAGATGGCGATTCACCCCTCCACTTT
TRBV5-5	-	TRBJ1-5	few	CASSLDNRINQPQHF	TGTGCCAGCAGCTTGGACAACAGAATTAATCAGCCCCAGCATTTT
TRBV30	-	TRBJ2-7	-	CAWTSGTYEQYF	TGTGCCTGGACCTCCGGGACCTACGAGCAGTACTTC
TRBV12-3/TRBV12-4	-	TRBJ1-4	many	CASSLASGGYEKLFF	TGTGCCAGCAGTTTAGCGTCGGGGGGGTATGAAAAACTGTTTTTT
TRBV27	-	TRBJ1-6	many	CASSHLPGEAYNSPLHF	TGTGCCAGCAGTCACCTTCCAGGCGAGGCCTATAATTCACCCCTCCACTTT
TRBV7-2	-	TRBJ1-2	many	CASSSQAGSYGYTF	TGTGCCAGCAGCTCCCAGGCAGGGAGCTATGGCTACACCTTC
TRBV10-1	TRBD1	TRBJ2-6	many	CASGGQGLTHTHSGANVLTF	TGCGCCAGCGGTGGACAGGGATTAACACACACCCATTCTGGGGCCAACGTCCTGACTTTC
TRBV7-9	-	TRBJ1-1	many	CASSRTTGNTEAFF	TGTGCCAGCAGCCGTACCACAGGTAACACTGAAGCTTTCTTT
TRBV7-2	-	TRBJ2-3	many	CASSFLAGHFTDTQYF	TGTGCCAGCAGCTTTTTGGCGGGGCACTTCACGGATACGCAGTATTTT
TRBV20-1	TRBD1	TRBJ1-4	many	CSAGGTGNEKLFF	TGCAGTGCCGGCGGGACAGGGAATGAAAAACTGTTTTTT
TRBV5-6	-	TRBJ1-1	many	CASSLEAWGDMNTEAFF	TGTGCCAGCAGCTTGGAAGCCTGGGGGGATATGAACACTGAAGCTTTCTTT